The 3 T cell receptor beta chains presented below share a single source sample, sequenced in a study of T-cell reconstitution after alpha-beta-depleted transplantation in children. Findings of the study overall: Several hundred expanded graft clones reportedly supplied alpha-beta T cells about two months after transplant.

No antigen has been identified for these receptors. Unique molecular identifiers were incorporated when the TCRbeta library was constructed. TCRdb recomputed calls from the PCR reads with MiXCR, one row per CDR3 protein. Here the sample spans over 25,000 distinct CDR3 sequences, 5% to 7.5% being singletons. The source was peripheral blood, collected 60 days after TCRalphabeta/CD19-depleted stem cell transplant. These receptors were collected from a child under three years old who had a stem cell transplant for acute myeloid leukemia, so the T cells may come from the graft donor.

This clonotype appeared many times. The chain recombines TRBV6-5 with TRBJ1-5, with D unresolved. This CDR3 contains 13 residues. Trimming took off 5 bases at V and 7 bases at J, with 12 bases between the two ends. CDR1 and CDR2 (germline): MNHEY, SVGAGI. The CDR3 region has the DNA TGTGCCAGCAGTATACGGGTTGGCCAGCCCCAGCATTTT. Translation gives CASSIRVGQPQHF.

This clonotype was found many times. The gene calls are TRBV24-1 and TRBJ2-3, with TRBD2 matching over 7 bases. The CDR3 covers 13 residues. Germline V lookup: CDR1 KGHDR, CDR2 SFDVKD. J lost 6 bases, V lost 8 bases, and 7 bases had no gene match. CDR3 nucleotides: TGTGCCACCACCGCCCGAGCGGGGGATACGCAGTATTTT. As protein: CATTARAGDTQYF.

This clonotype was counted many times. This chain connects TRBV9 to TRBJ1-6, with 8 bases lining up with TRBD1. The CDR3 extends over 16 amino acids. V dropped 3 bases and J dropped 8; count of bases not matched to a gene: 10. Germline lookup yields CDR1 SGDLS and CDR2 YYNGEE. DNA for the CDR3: TGTGCCAGCAGCGCGGACAGGGTCCTCCTTGATTCACCCCTCCACTTT. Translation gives CASSADRVLLDSPLHF. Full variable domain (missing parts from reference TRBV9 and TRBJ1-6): DSGVTQTPKHLITATGQRVTLRCSPRSGDLSVYWYQQSLDQGLQFLIQYYNGEERAKGNILERFSAQQFPDLHSELNLSSLELGDSALYFCASSADRVLLDSPLHFGNGTRLTVT.